The clone carrying this T cell receptor beta chain was picked up a small number of times. Its specificity is unknown. The CDR3 has 12 amino acids. Trimming removed 3 bases at V and 10 bases at J, with 15 bases between. Per the germline V gene, CDR1 is GTSNPN and CDR2 is SVGIG (reference sequence). The source of the sample is a study of T cells in Graves' hyperthyroidism and ophthalmopathy. Across the whole study: Blood was drawn when the patient was first diagnosed and still untreated. Findings and limits, study-wide: Most clonotypes expanded in the thyroid (above 0.001) were also present in blood.

From RNA transcripts, TCR beta CDR3 regions were amplified. TCR CDR3 regions were first amplified by RT-PCR with HTBI primers. In TCRdb, the multiplex PCR reads were re-called with MiXCR into one record per CDR3 protein. Among more than 450,000 distinct CDR3 sequences listed, approximately 20% were seen once. This chain uses TRBV30 with TRBJ1-1, with a possible D match to TRBD1 (6 bases). This receptor was obtained from a man aged 35-49 years with Graves' ophthalmopathy. Sequencing was done on a sample of blood. DNA of the CDR3: TGTGCCTGGAGGGGTGTGACAGGAGGAGCTTTCTTT. Encoded protein: CAWRGVTGGAFF.